Given below is one T cell receptor beta chain in context. The sample holds a few counts of this clone. Its antigen remains undetermined. Base qualities were left out, and no much larger clone turns up one base away. This record comes from a study of beta chain features in type 1 diabetes (dated by TCRdb to 2017 to 2018). As for the study more broadly: Mean age, gender distribution, total cell number and subset yield did not differ between patients and healthy donors. Across all samples, about 110 million sorted cells were examined, and cell number per subset correlated strongly with RNA yield. In the study, recently diagnosed type 1 diabetes patients and matched healthy donors were compared on the TCRB repertoires of their sorted circulating CD4+ T cell subsets. Regulatory and stem cell-like memory subsets were obtained from only 8 patients and roughly 8 healthy donors, while naive and central memory subsets were obtained from all 30 or so donors.

The paper's findings and limits, for the study overall: Shorter templates might be favored by PCR, yet because patient and control samples were amplified and corrected together, any such skew would affect both groups equally. At VDJ recombination sites, patients with type 1 diabetes made fewer insertions and deleted more nucleotides, a pattern implying thymic rearrangement abnormalities. In all four CD4+ subsets, TCRB CDR3 length was moderately but significantly shorter in type 1 diabetes patients. Naive, central memory and regulatory TCRB repertoires appeared to be more similar among patients than among healthy donors. Sequencing cDNA rather than genomic DNA could over-represent highly expressing activated cells, although activation and CD3 levels did not differ between groups. Because small numbers of individuals were included in the HLA sub-analyses, any influence of HLA type on TCRB rearrangement was left unresolved.

The entire amount of isolated RNA was reverse transcribed using the High Capacity cDNA Reverse Transcription Kit, so the sequenced TCRB transcripts were expressed ones. Deep immunoSEQ sequencing was performed on naive, central memory and regulatory T cell samples, with an average of roughly 3.5 million total reads per sample. Sorted cells were lysed in RLT buffer, and RNA was extracted using DNase-treated RNeasy Micro or Mini kits according to cell number. To prevent cross-contamination, each cell subset was processed individually, whereas patient and healthy donor samples were processed jointly. The immunoSEQ multiplex PCR was used to amplify TCRB sequences from cDNA, yielding 87-bp fragments that span the CDR3 region. Amplicons were sequenced on the Illumina HiSeq platform. In the source study's methods: PCR bias was computationally corrected using synthetic template baselines, reads within Hamming distance 2 were collapsed, and singletons that could not be merged were discarded. Reads were aligned against IMGT to assign V, D and J genes, CDR3 length and insertions or deletions at six rearrangement sites. Within each subset, clonotype counts were normalized to the number of sorted cells before true diversity and Gini coefficients were calculated with the tcR R package. The overlap coefficient, calculated on TCRB nucleotide sequences, was used to quantify repertoire sharing. Out-of-frame TCRB sequences from naive cells were analyzed to stand in for the pre-selection repertoire. TCRdb obtained this table from immuneACCESS and retained in-frame rearrangements with V and J assigned. These tables miss some clones; where compared with another copy, unresolved V genes account for less than half of the shortfall, and the remainder is unexplained. D and trimming come from the DNA, and the V and J calls and clone size come from that table. The sample table lists 350,000 to 450,000 clones, around 13% of them with a count of one. The ten biggest clones cover around 0.0099% of the sample.

Each donor gave one peripheral blood draw, roughly 0.12 L on average, collected into heparinised tubes. Naive, central memory, regulatory and stem cell-like memory CD4+ T cells were sorted on a BD FACSAria II using a panel including CD45RO, CCR7, CD25, CD127, CD95 and CD27. A purity above 95% was achieved for all sorted populations. PBMCs were separated immediately by Lymphoprep density gradient centrifugation and were stained directly, without being cultured. So that batch effects would be minimized, each experiment stained and sorted samples in pairs, pairing one healthy donor with one patient. Trimming takes 6 bases from V and 11 bases from J, and the germline ends sit 13 bases apart. Including cysteine and phenylalanine, the CDR3 has 10 amino acids. Only CDR3 DNA is held: 30 bases, read in frame from base 1. Looking up the germline V gene (reference sequence) yields CDR1 DFQATT and CDR2 SNEGSKA.

The sequence was obtained from a young woman with type 1 diabetes. The chain joins TRBV20-1 to TRBJ1-1; a confident D gene designation cannot be given. Sequenced sample: naive CD4+ T cells from blood. This specimen's cell subset or site label, interpreted: true naive CD4+ T cells. The CDR3 amino acid sequence is: CSAQHGGAFF. The sequence in DNA is TGCAGTGCCCAACACGGAGGGGCTTTCTTT.